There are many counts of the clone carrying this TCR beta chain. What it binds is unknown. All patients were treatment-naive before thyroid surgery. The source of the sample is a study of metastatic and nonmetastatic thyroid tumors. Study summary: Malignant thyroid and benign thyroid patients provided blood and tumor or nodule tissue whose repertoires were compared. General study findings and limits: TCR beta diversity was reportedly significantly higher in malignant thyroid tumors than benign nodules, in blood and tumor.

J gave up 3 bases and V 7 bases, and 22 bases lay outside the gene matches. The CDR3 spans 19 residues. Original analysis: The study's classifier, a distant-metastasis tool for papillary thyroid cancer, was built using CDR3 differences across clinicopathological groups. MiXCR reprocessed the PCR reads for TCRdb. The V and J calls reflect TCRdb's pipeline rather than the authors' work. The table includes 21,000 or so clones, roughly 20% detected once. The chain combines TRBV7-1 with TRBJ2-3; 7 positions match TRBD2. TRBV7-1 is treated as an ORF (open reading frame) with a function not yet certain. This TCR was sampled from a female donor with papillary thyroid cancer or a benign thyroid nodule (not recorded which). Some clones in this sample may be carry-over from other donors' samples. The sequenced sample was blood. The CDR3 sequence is CASTSYPRGFGLVTDTQYF. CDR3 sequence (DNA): TGTGCCAGCACCTCTTACCCCCGGGGGTTCGGACTAGTTACAGATACGCAGTATTTT.